These 31 T cell receptor beta chains were sequenced from one sample in a study of T cells after posttransplantation cyclophosphamide. Methotrexate plus calcineurin inhibitor accompanied controls' myeloablative marrow transplants; sampling was 1 year later. Repertoires were generated with immunoSEQ multiplex PCR, while TCRdb's copy carries only in-frame clones and drops some. The sample has about 9,800 clones; 89% are singletons. The specimen comprised PBMCs, sampled around 450 days after allogeneic stem cell transplant with calcineurin inhibitor and methotrexate. These receptors were taken from a male patient in his 50s who received an allogeneic stem cell transplant from an unrelated donor, was CMV-positive, and had chronic GVHD only. Some of the T cells may derive from the graft donor.

The chain combines TRBV5-1 with TRBJ1-6; maybe TRBD1 (6 bases). The CDR3 is 15 residues long. V was clipped by 0 bases and J by 6 bases, with 10 bases between them. Germline assignment: CDR1 SGHRS and CDR2 YFSETQ. The CDR3 here is CASSLERGLNSPLHF. Written as DNA, the CDR3 is TGCGCCAGCAGCTTGGAGCGGGGGCTTAATTCACCCCTCCACTTT.

This clone was observed once. The chain carries TRBV11-2 and TRBJ2-1; 12 bases map to TRBD2. V trimming: 8 bases; J trimming: 8 bases; junction bases outside the gene matches: 16. The CDR3 loop spans 17 amino acids. Germline assignment: CDR1 SGHAT and CDR2 FQNNGV. The CDR3 DNA sequence: TGTGCCAGCTCGCGGACTAGCGGGATGTCGGGGTTCGATGAGCAGTTCTTC. Residues: CASSRTSGMSGFDEQFF.

Regarding this clone: The CDR3 does not end in the conserved phenylalanine or tryptophan, so this is likely a read error. The DNA is omitted, as the CDR3 cannot be located on it reliably, and the CDR3 follows TCRdb's listing. The V and J genes are TRBV18 and TRBJ1-1; TRBD1, the table's D call, lacks a check against the DNA. The CDR3 is 15 residues long, counting both termini. Germline V lookup: CDR1 KGHSH, CDR2 LQKENI. CDR3 protein: CASSPSQGSGSVEFL.

V gene TRBV6-5 combines with J gene TRBJ2-5; tentatively, D is TRBD2 (5 bases). This CDR3 spans 14 amino acids. Trimming took 2 bases from V and 5 from J, leaving 12 bases between them. In germline, CDR1 is MNHEY, CDR2 SVGAGI. CDR3 nucleotide sequence: TGTGCCAGCAGTTACCGGGGTCGGCGTGAGACCCAGTACTTC. Residues: CASSYRGRRETQYF.

The gene calls are TRBV7-3 and TRBJ2-4, with 9 nucleotides matching TRBD2. V dropped 2 bases and J dropped 4; count of bases not matched to a gene: 9. Germline V gene data show CDR1 as SGHTA and CDR2 as FQGTGA. This CDR3 has 17 amino acids. CDR3 in DNA: TGTGCCAGCAGCTTAGGGGTAGCGGGAGACCCTAAAAACATTCAGTACTTC. Its translation: CASSLGVAGDPKNIQYF.

The chain links TRBV4-2 to TRBJ2-7; the match to TRBD1 covers 8 bases. The CDR3 has 18 amino acids. Germline V lookup: CDR1 LGHNA, CDR2 YNFKEQ. J gave up 0 bases and V 1 base, and 11 bases lay outside the gene matches. The CDR3: CASSQGSRYQGASYEQYF. In DNA, the CDR3 is TGTGCCAGCAGCCAAGGTTCGCGATACCAGGGGGCCTCCTACGAGCAGTACTTC.

V usage is TRBV7-2 and J usage is TRBJ2-1, with 8 bases matching TRBD2. V lost 1 base and J lost 6; bases outside the gene matches: 5. Looked up from germline, CDR1 is SGHTA and CDR2 is FQGNSA. The CDR3 spans 15 residues. The CDR3 loop is CASSLVGTSGNEQFF. The CDR3 region has the DNA TGTGCCAGCAGCTTAGTGGGGACTAGTGGCAATGAGCAGTTCTTC.

This clone showed up just once. Different DNA sequences within this sample yield the same CDR3. The CDR3 reads CASRQAEVNTEAFF. The CDR3 bases are TGTGCCAGCCGACAGGCGGAAGTGAACACTGAAGCTTTCTTT. This sequence joins TRBV6-5 and TRBJ1-1; possible D gene TRBD1, 6 bases. The CDR3 consists of 14 residues. The germline V gene encodes CDR1 MNHEY and CDR2 SVGAGI. V dropped 8 bases and J dropped 0 bases, with 13 bases sitting between them.

This chain links TRBV5-1 with TRBJ2-1, with TRBD1 matching 8 bases. Trimming cost V 0 bases and J 5 bases; bases outside gene matches: 1. Per the germline V gene, CDR1 is SGHRS and CDR2 is YFSETQ. The CDR3 runs to 14 residues. The CDR3 nucleotides are TGCGCCAGCAGCTTGGCAGGGGGCCACAATGAGCAGTTCTTC. Protein product: CASSLAGGHNEQFF.

The chain uses TRBV6-5 and TRBJ1-2, with 12 nucleotides matching TRBD1. V lost 6 bases, J lost 6 bases, and 5 bases stayed unmatched. CDR3 length: 14 residues. Per germline, CDR1 MNHEY and CDR2 SVGAGI. CDR3 residues: CASRTGTGGDGYTF. The CDR3 DNA follows: TGTGCCAGCAGAACCGGGACAGGGGGCGATGGCTACACCTTC.

The genes are TRBV6-5 and TRBJ1-2; tentative D call: TRBD1 (6 bases). The CDR3 spans 15 residues. Trimming took 0 bases from V and 3 from J, leaving 11 bases between them. Looked up from germline, CDR1 is MNHEY and CDR2 is SVGAGI. CDR3 nucleotide sequence: TGTGCCAGCAGTTACTCCGCACAGGGTGACTATGGCTACACCTTC. This sequence encodes CASSYSAQGDYGYTF.

CDR3 amino acids: CASSASRVNEQFF. The DNA of the CDR3 is TGCGCCAGCAGCGCGTCGAGGGTCAATGAGCAGTTCTTC. The chain uses TRBV10-1 and TRBJ2-1, with D maybe TRBD2 (5 bases). The V end lost 6 bases, the J end lost 6 bases, and 12 bases lay between the germline ends. There are 13 residues in the CDR3. CDR1 is WNHNN, CDR2 SYGVQD, per germline (reference sequence).

The genes are TRBV5-1 and TRBJ2-2; D may be TRBD2 (6 bases). In germline, CDR1 is SGHRS, CDR2 YFSETQ. The CDR3 loop spans 15 amino acids. V was pared by 3 bases and J by 4 bases, with 13 bases between. This CDR3 reads CASSYPSAFTGELFF. The CDR3, as DNA: TGCGCCAGCAGCTACCCTAGCGCCTTCACCGGGGAGCTGTTTTTT. Full variable domain (missing parts from reference TRBV5-1 and TRBJ2-2): KAGVTQTPRYLIKTRGQQVTLSCSPISGHRSVSWYQQTPGQGLQFLFEYFSETQRNKGNFPGRFSGRQFSNSRSEMNVSTLELGDSALYLCASSYPSAFTGELFFGEGSRLTVL.

V usage is TRBV5-1 and J usage is TRBJ2-3; D is ambiguous. Looked up from germline, CDR1 is SGHRS and CDR2 is YFSETQ. With 2 bases removed from V and 2 bases from J, the gap between germline ends came to 3 bases. The CDR3 runs 12 residues. CDR3 sequence: CASSFYTDTQYF. The DNA for the CDR3 is TGCGCCAGCAGCTTTTACACAGATACGCAGTATTTT.

The rearrangement uses TRBV6-6 and TRBJ1-6; no firm D call. CDR3 length: 16 amino acids. V lost 0 bases to trimming and J lost 11 bases, with 17 bases between them. CDR1 and CDR2 (germline): MNHNY, SVGAGI (reference sequence). CDR3 DNA sequence: TGTGCCAGCAGTTACTCGATACGAGGGCTCGGCACACCCCTCCACTTT. Translation: CASSYSIRGLGTPLHF.

This chain uses TRBV5-1 with TRBJ1-4; D is ambiguous. Trimming cost V 0 bases and J 3 bases, with 15 bases left between them. The CDR3 consists of 17 residues. In germline, CDR1 is SGHRS, CDR2 YFSETQ. CDR3: CASSLGPRERANEKLFF. The CDR3 DNA is TGCGCCAGCAGCTTGGGGCCCCGTGAGAGGGCTAATGAAAAACTGTTTTTT.

The chain links TRBV13 to TRBJ1-4, with 7 bases matching TRBD1. The CDR3 contains 15 residues. Trimming took 5 bases from V and 1 from J; bases not matched to a gene: 4. Germline CDR1 and CDR2: PRHDT and FYEKMQ (reference sequence). The CDR3 DNA reads as TGTGCCAGCAGCCTACAGGGGCGAACTAATGAAAAACTGTTTTTT. Encoded protein: CASSLQGRTNEKLFF. Full variable domain (rest looked up from reference TRBV13 and TRBJ1-4): AAGVIQSPRHLIKEKRETATLKCYPIPRHDTVYWYQQGPGQDPQFLISFYEKMQSDKGSIPDRFSAQQFSDYHSELNMSSLELGDSALYFCASSLQGRTNEKLFFGSGTQLSVL.

This clone has just one count. This chain connects TRBV2 to TRBJ2-2, with TRBD1 matching over 9 bases. The CDR3 length is 16 residues. J was trimmed by 3 bases and V by 5 bases; bases with no gene match: 7. Germline assignment: CDR1 SNHLY and CDR2 FYNNEI. The CDR3 DNA follows: TGTGCCAGCAGTCAACCGGGACAGGGATACACCGGGGAGCTGTTTTTT. This sequence encodes CASSQPGQGYTGELFF. The entire variable domain, with the rest obtained from reference TRBV2 and TRBJ2-2, is as follows: EPEVTQTPSHQVTQMGQEVILRCVPISNHLYFYWYRQILGQKVEFLVSFYNNEISEKSEIFDDQFSVERPDGSNFTLKIRSTKLEDSAMYFCASSQPGQGYTGELFFGEGSRLTVL.

This chain links TRBV27 with TRBJ2-7; possible D gene TRBD2, 6 bases. Germline CDR1 is MNHEY and CDR2 is SMNVEV (reference sequence). Trimming stripped 2 bases from V and 4 bases from J, with 9 bases between. The CDR3 loop spans 13 amino acids. The DNA for the CDR3 is TGTGCCAGCAGTTTAACTAGCAGTTACGAGCAGTACTTC. Protein product: CASSLTSSYEQYF.

The chain employs TRBV7-6 and TRBJ2-3; 9 bases are a match to TRBD2. After removal of 6 bases from V and 5 bases from J, the junction contained 3 bases not matched to a gene. The CDR3 has 13 amino acids. From germline, CDR1 is SGHVS and CDR2 FNYEAQ. The CDR3 DNA reads as TGTGCCAGCAGGCGGGGGGGCCGAGATACGCAGTATTTT. Its protein is CASRRGGRDTQYF.

This clone has more than one count but fewer than ten. The rearrangement links TRBV7-9 to TRBJ1-1; 8 bases align to TRBD1. J lost 4 bases, V lost 8 bases, and 6 bases had no gene match. Germline V gene lookup returns CDR1 SEHNR and CDR2 FQNEAQ (reference sequence). The CDR3 has 13 amino acids. The CDR3 reads CASRPTGGTEAFF. The CDR3 DNA reads as TGTGCCAGCCGCCCTACAGGGGGCACTGAAGCTTTCTTT.

The V call is TRBV28, the J call TRBJ2-3; 10 bases match TRBD2. The CDR3 has 16 amino acids. Germline V CDR1 and CDR2: MDHEN, SYDVKM. Trimming at V came to 5 bases and at J to 8 bases, leaving 13 bases not matched to a gene. In DNA, the CDR3 is TGTGCCAGCAGTCCGTGGACTAGCGGCCACAGAGGTACGCAGTATTTT. As protein: CASSPWTSGHRGTQYF.

The rearrangement joins TRBV7-3 to TRBJ2-7; 10 bases fit TRBD1. The germline gives CDR1 SGHTA, CDR2 FQGTGA. The CDR3 spans 14 residues. The V and J ends lost 4 bases and 2 bases, in that order; junction bases with no gene match: 2. CDR3 nucleotide sequence: TGTGCCAGCAGCTCCGGACAGGGGGCCTACGAGCAGTACTTC. Amino acids: CASSSGQGAYEQYF.

The DNA of the CDR3 is TGTGCCAGCAGTGTAGCCCACAGGGCGCAAGAGACCCAGTACTTC. It encodes CASSVAHRAQETQYF. The chain couples TRBV2 to TRBJ2-5; D might be TRBD1 (6 bases). The CDR3 runs to 15 residues. The V gene's germline CDR1 is SNHLY and CDR2 FYNNEI. V was trimmed by 4 bases and J by 2 bases, leaving 14 bases between them.

This chain connects TRBV4-3 to TRBJ2-1, with 11 positions matching TRBD2. The CDR3 totals 15 residues. Germline CDR1 and CDR2: LGHNA and YSLEER. V lost 5 bases, J lost 6 bases, and 6 bases stayed unmatched. CDR3 in DNA: TGCGCCAGCAGCTTCCGGACTAGCGGGTCCAATGAGCAGTTCTTC. Translated, it gives CASSFRTSGSNEQFF.

The V and J genes are TRBV4-3 and TRBJ2-7, with a tentative D call TRBD2 (6 bases). Trimming shortened V by 1 base and J by 2 bases, and 9 bases separated the two germline ends. This CDR3 region has 14 residues. Germline V gene sequence: CDR1 LGHNA, CDR2 YSLEER. The CDR3 bases are TGCGCCAGCAGCCAAGGGGGGGAAACCTACGAGCAGTACTTC. Amino acid sequence: CASSQGGETYEQYF.

V gene TRBV6-1 combines with J gene TRBJ2-7; the match to TRBD2 covers 7 bases. The CDR3 runs 13 residues. Per germline, CDR1 MNHNS and CDR2 SASEGT. The junction had 10 bases not matched to a gene; V was cut back by 7 bases and J by 7 bases. The CDR3 DNA reads TGTGCCAGCACGGGCGGGAGCAGGAAAGAGCAGTACTTC. Residues: CASTGGSRKEQYF.

The genes are TRBV29-1 and TRBJ2-5; 7 nucleotides line up with TRBD1. The CDR3 covers 12 residues. Looked up from germline, CDR1 is SQVTM and CDR2 is ANQGSEA. Unmatched junction bases numbered 7, after V lost 5 bases and J lost 7 bases. The DNA for the CDR3 is TGCAGCGTTTTACGACAGGGAAGGACCCAGTACTTC. This codes for CSVLRQGRTQYF.

This chain joins TRBV18 and TRBJ1-2; 10 positions agree with TRBD1. After removal of 5 bases from V and 0 bases from J, the junction contained 0 bases not matched to a gene. The germline gives CDR1 KGHSH, CDR2 LQKENI. The CDR3 loop spans 14 amino acids. CDR3 DNA sequence: TGTGCCAGCTCAGGACAGGGGGCTAACTATGGCTACACCTTC. Amino acid sequence: CASSGQGANYGYTF.

V and J are TRBV7-3 and TRBJ2-3, with 7 bases identical to TRBD2. J gave up 5 bases and V 6 bases, and 11 bases lay outside the gene matches. CDR1 and CDR2 from the germline V gene are SGHTA and FQGTGA. The CDR3 sequence is 15 residues long. CDR3 loop: CASRPGGGAGDTQYF. CDR3 bases: TGTGCCAGCAGGCCTGGGGGGGGTGCAGGAGATACGCAGTATTTT.

The chain is built from TRBV7-2 and TRBJ2-1; TRBD2 matches 11 bases. CDR3 length: 16 amino acids. Trimming cost V 5 bases and J 3 bases; bases outside gene matches: 6. The germline V gene has CDR1 SGHTA and CDR2 FQGNSA. CDR3 residues: CASSPRLAGRYNEQFF. Here the CDR3 DNA reads TGTGCCAGCAGCCCGAGACTAGCGGGACGCTACAATGAGCAGTTCTTC.